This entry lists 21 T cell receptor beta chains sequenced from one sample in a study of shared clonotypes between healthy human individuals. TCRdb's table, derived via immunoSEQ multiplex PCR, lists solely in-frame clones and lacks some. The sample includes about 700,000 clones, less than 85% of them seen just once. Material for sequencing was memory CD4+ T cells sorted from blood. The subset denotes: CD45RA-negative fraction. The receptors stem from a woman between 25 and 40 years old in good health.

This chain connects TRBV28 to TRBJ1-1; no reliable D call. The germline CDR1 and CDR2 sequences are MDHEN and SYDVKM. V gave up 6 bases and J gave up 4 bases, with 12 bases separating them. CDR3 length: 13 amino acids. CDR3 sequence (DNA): TGTGCCAGCAGCCCCGCTAGACCCACTGAAGCTTTCTTT. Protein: CASSPARPTEAFF.

The CDR3 DNA reads TGTGCCAGTAGTATCGAGGGACTTATTGCTGAAAAACTGTTTTTT. Translated: CASSIEGLIAEKLFF. This chain joins TRBV19 and TRBJ1-4, with D perhaps TRBD1 (5 bases). Trimming removed 3 bases from V and 7 bases from J, with 15 bases in between. The CDR3 consists of 15 residues. Germline-derived CDR1 and CDR2 are LNHDA and SQIVND (reference sequence). The full variable domain, rest sourced from reference TRBV19 and TRBJ1-4, is DGGITQSPKYLFRKEGQNVTLSCEQNLNHDAMYWYRQDPGQGLRLIYYSQIVNDFQKGDIAEGYSVSREKKESFPLTVTSAQKNPTAFYLCASSIEGLIAEKLFFGSGTQLSVL.

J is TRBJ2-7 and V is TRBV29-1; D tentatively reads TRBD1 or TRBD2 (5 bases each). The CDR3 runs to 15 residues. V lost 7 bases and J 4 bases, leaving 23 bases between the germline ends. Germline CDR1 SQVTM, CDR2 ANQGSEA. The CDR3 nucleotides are TGCAGCGCCTTAAATCTGGGACGGGGTAGTTACGAGCAGTACTTC. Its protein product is CSALNLGRGSYEQYF.

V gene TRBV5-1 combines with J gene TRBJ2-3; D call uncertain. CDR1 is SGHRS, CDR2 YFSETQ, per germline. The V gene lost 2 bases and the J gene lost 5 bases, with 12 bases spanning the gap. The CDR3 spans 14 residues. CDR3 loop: CASSLAISQDTQYF. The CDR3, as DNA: TGCGCCAGCAGCTTAGCCATATCACAAGATACGCAGTATTTT.

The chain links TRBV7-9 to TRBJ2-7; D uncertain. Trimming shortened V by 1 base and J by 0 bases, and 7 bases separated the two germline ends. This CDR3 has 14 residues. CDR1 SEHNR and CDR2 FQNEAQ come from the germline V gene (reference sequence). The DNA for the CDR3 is TGTGCCAGCAGCTTAGATGCCTCCTCCTACGAGCAGTACTTC. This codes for CASSLDASSYEQYF.

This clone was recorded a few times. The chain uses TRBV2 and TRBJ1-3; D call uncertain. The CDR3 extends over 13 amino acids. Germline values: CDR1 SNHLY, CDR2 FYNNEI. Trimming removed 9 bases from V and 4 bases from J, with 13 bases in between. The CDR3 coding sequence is TGTGCCAGTCTTTTGGACCAGGGAAACACCATATATTTT. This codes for CASLLDQGNTIYF.

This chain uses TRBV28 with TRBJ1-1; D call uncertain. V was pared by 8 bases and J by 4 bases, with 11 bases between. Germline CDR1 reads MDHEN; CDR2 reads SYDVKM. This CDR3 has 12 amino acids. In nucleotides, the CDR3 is TGTGCCAGCGCACGAAGGGTCACTGAAGCTTTCTTT. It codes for CASARRVTEAFF.

The CDR3 region has the DNA TGTGCCAGCAGCTTTGTTGTCGTGGGGACGGATAATGAAAAACTGTTTTTT. It translates to CASSFVVVGTDNEKLFF. The rearrangement links TRBV5-5 to TRBJ1-4, with D maybe TRBD1 (5 bases). V lost 2 bases and J lost 4, with 18 bases in between. There are 17 residues in the CDR3. CDR1 and CDR2 from the germline V gene are SGHKS and YYEKEE (reference sequence).

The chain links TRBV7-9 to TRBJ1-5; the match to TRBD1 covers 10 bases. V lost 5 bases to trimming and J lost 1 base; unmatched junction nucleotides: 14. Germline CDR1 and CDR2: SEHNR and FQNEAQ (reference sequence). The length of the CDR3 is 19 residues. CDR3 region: CASSALRDRGERSNQPQHF. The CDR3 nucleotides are TGTGCCAGCAGCGCCCTGAGGGACAGGGGTGAAAGGAGCAATCAGCCCCAGCATTTT.

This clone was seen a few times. The CDR3 here is CASSELSGSGDTQYF. The DNA for the CDR3 is TGTGCCAGCAGTGAACTCAGCGGGAGTGGCGATACGCAGTATTTT. The chain employs TRBV6-1 and TRBJ2-3; TRBD2 matches 8 bases. This CDR3 is 15 amino acids long. Trimming removed 2 bases from V and 6 bases from J; junction bases left unmatched: 7. Germline lookup yields CDR1 MNHNS and CDR2 SASEGT.

CDR3 protein: CASSQQGHGEKLFF. The CDR3 nucleotides are TGTGCCAGCAGCCAACAGGGGCATGGTGAAAAACTGTTTTTT. The genes are TRBV7-2 and TRBJ1-4; TRBD1 matches 7 bases. The ends lost 5 bases at V and 7 bases at J; junction bases unmatched: 7. Germline V gene data show CDR1 as SGHTA and CDR2 as FQGNSA. CDR3 length: 14 amino acids.

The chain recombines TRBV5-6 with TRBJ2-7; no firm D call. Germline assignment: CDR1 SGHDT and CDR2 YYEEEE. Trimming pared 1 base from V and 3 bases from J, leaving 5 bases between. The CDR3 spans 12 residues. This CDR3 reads CASSLSDYEQYF. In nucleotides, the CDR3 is TGTGCCAGCAGCTTGTCAGACTACGAGCAGTACTTC.

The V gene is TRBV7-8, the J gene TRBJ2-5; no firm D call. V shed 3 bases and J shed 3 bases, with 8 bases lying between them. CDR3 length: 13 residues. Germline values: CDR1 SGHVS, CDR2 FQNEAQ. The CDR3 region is CASSFGQKETQYF. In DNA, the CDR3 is TGTGCCAGCAGCTTTGGGCAGAAAGAGACCCAGTACTTC. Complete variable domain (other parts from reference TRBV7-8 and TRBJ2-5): GAGVSQSPRYKVAKRGQDVALRCDPISGHVSLFWYQQALGQGPEFLTYFQNEAQLDKSGLPSDRFFAERPEGSVSTLKIQRTQQEDSAVYLCASSFGQKETQYFGPGTRLLVL.

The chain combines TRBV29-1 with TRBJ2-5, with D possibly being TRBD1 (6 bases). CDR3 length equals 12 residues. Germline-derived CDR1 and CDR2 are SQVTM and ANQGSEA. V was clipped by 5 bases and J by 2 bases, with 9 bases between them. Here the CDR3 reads CSVYGTQETQYF. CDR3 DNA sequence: TGCAGCGTTTACGGGACACAAGAGACCCAGTACTTC.

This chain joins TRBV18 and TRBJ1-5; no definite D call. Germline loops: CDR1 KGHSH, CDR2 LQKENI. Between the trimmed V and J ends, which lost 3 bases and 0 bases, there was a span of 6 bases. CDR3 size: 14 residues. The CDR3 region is CASSPESSNQPQHF. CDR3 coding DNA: TGTGCCAGCTCACCGGAGAGTAGCAATCAGCCCCAGCATTTT.

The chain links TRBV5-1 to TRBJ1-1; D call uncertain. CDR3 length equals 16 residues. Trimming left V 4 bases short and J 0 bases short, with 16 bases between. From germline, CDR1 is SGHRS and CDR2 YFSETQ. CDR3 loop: CASSRERGAMNTEAFF. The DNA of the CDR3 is TGCGCCAGCAGCCGGGAGCGGGGTGCCATGAACACTGAAGCTTTCTTT.

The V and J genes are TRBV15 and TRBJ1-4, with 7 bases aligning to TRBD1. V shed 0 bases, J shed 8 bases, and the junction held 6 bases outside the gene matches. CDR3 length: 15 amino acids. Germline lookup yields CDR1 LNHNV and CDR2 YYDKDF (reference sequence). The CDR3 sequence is CATSRDRGGEEKLFF. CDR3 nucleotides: TGTGCCACCAGCAGAGATCGAGGGGGCGAAGAAAAACTGTTTTTT.

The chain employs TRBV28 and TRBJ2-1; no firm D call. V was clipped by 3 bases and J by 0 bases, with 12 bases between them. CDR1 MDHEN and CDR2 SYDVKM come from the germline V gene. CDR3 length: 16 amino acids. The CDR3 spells CASSLPRLSSYNEQFF. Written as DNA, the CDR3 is TGTGCCAGCAGTTTGCCGCGACTGAGCTCCTACAATGAGCAGTTCTTC.

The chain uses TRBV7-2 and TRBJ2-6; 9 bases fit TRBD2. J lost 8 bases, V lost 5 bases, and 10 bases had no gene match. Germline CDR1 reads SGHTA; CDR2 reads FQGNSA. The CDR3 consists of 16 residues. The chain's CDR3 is CASSPPAGGFPNVLTF. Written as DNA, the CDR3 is TGTGCCAGCAGCCCCCCAGCGGGAGGCTTTCCCAACGTCCTGACTTTC.

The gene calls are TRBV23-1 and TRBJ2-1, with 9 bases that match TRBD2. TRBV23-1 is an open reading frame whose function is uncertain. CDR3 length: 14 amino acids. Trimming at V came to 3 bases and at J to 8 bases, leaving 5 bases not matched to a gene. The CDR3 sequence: CASSQVSGSDEQFF. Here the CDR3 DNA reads TGCGCCAGCAGTCAGGTTAGCGGGAGCGATGAGCAGTTCTTC.

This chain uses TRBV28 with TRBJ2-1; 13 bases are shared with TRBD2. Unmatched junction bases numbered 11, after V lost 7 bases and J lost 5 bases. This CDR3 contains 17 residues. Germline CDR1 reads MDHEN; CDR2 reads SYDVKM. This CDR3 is CASTPPRGLAGNNEQFF. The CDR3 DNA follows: TGTGCCAGCACCCCCCCCCGGGGACTAGCGGGGAACAATGAGCAGTTCTTC.